The 31 T cell receptor beta chains reported below all come from one sample, sequenced in a study of sequential checkpoint blockade in melanoma. The treatment: randomized to nivolumab then ipilimumab (arm A) or the reverse (arm B). Measured with immunoSEQ multiplex PCR; TCRdb has only the in-frame clones, and not every one. The table lists some 25,000 clones, roughly 77% of them singletons. This material consisted of CD8+ T cells sorted from blood (inferred from file names), taken from a patient given nivolumab and ipilimumab in sequence. The receptors here all came from a human donor with melanoma.

This rearrangement joins TRBV9 to TRBJ2-2; D gene unclear. Germline V CDR1 and CDR2: SGDLS, YYNGEE. CDR3 length: 13 residues. V shed 0 bases and J shed 6 bases, with 6 bases lying between them. The CDR3 sequence is CASSVDIPGELFF. The CDR3 coding sequence is TGTGCCAGCAGCGTAGATATCCCCGGGGAGCTGTTTTTT.

By sample share, this clone is medium-sized (0.01 to 0.1%). The rearrangement joins TRBV4-1 to TRBJ2-1; no reliable D call. V dropped 2 bases and J dropped 10 bases, with 15 bases sitting between them. This CDR3 is 14 amino acids long. The germline CDR1 and CDR2 sequences are MGHRA and YSYEKL. The chain's CDR3 is CASSQSVQSDEQFF. In nucleotides, the CDR3 is TGCGCCAGCAGCCAAAGCGTTCAGTCTGACGAGCAGTTCTTC.

The rearrangement uses TRBV30 and TRBJ2-2; no firm D call. This CDR3 has 14 residues. CDR1 GTSNPN and CDR2 SVGIG come from the germline V gene (reference sequence). With 0 bases removed from V and 0 bases from J, the gap between germline ends came to 5 bases. The CDR3 DNA sequence: TGTGCCTGGAGTGTAAGCACGAACACCGGGGAGCTGTTTTTT. Translating gives CAWSVSTNTGELFF.

The V gene is TRBV5-1, the J gene TRBJ2-7; 7 bases are shared with TRBD1. This CDR3 region has 16 residues. Losses at the gene ends were 2 bases for V and 0 bases for J; bases not matched to a gene: 8. Germline V gene lookup returns CDR1 SGHRS and CDR2 YFSETQ. The CDR3 sequence is CASSLYGTASSYEQYF. The CDR3 DNA reads TGCGCCAGCAGCTTATATGGGACAGCGAGCTCCTACGAGCAGTACTTC. Full variable domain (missing parts from reference TRBV5-1 and TRBJ2-7): KAGVTQTPRYLIKTRGQQVTLSCSPISGHRSVSWYQQTPGQGLQFLFEYFSETQRNKGNFPGRFSGRQFSNSRSEMNVSTLELGDSALYLCASSLYGTASSYEQYFGPGTRLTVT.

The chain employs TRBV7-2 and TRBJ2-2, with 8 bases that match TRBD2. Looked up from germline, CDR1 is SGHTA and CDR2 is FQGNSA. CDR3 size: 14 residues. V lost 1 base to trimming and J lost 6 bases; unmatched junction nucleotides: 1. The CDR3 sequence is CASSLGLASGELFF. The CDR3 DNA reads as TGTGCCAGCAGCTTAGGACTAGCGTCCGGGGAGCTGTTTTTT. Based on the CDR3 plus reference TRBV7-2 and TRBJ2-2, the full variable domain is GAGVSQSPSNKVTEKGKDVELRCDPISGHTALYWYRQSLGQGLEFLIYFQGNSAPDKSGLPSDRFSAERTGGSVSTLTIQRTQQEDSAVYLCASSLGLASGELFFGEGSRLTVL.

The chain joins TRBV30 to TRBJ2-1; 8 bases agree with TRBD1. Germline CDR1 GTSNPN, CDR2 SVGIG (reference sequence). V was clipped by 5 bases and J by 5 bases; unmatched bases: 2. CDR3 length: 12 amino acids. The CDR3 protein is CAWGQGNNEQFF. In DNA, the CDR3 is TGTGCCTGGGGACAGGGAAACAATGAGCAGTTCTTC.

The rearrangement uses TRBV18 and TRBJ2-7, with 11 bases fitting TRBD1. The length of the CDR3 is 16 residues. Germline CDR1 reads KGHSH; CDR2 reads LQKENI. V dropped 3 bases and J dropped 0; count of bases not matched to a gene: 4. The CDR3 DNA follows: TGTGCCAGCTCACCCCCGGGGACAGGGGGCTCCTACGAGCAGTACTTC. It encodes CASSPPGTGGSYEQYF.

The V gene is TRBV7-3, the J gene TRBJ2-1, with 7 bases fitting TRBD2. Germline CDR1 SGHTA, CDR2 FQGTGA. The CDR3 covers 16 residues. Trimming cost V 4 bases and J 0 bases; bases outside gene matches: 6. CDR3 nucleotides: TGTGCCAGCAGCTCGGGCGGGGGAATCTCCTACAATGAGCAGTTCTTC. Its translation is CASSSGGGISYNEQFF.

The V and J genes are TRBV29-1 and TRBJ2-3, with D maybe TRBD2 (7 bases). The CDR3 contains 14 residues. V was clipped by 5 bases and J by 0 bases, with 12 bases between them. CDR1 is SQVTM, CDR2 ANQGSEA, per germline. CDR3 nucleotide sequence: TGCAGCGTTACGGGGGGCTCTAGCACAGATACGCAGTATTTT. It encodes CSVTGGSSTDTQYF.

The V gene is TRBV19, the J gene TRBJ2-7; D is perhaps TRBD1 (6 bases). This CDR3 has 14 amino acids. V lost 1 base to trimming and J lost 3 bases, with 10 bases between them. Germline V gives CDR1 LNHDA, CDR2 SQIVND (reference sequence). The CDR3 DNA reads TGTGCCAGTAGTATAGGTGAAGGGGGCTACGAGCAGTACTTC. It is translated as CASSIGEGGYEQYF. Supplemented by reference TRBV19 and TRBJ2-7, the full variable domain reads DGGITQSPKYLFRKEGQNVTLSCEQNLNHDAMYWYRQDPGQGLRLIYYSQIVNDFQKGDIAEGYSVSREKKESFPLTVTSAQKNPTAFYLCASSIGEGGYEQYFGPGTRLTVT.

The chain couples TRBV5-1 to TRBJ1-3; D remains ambiguous. The length of the CDR3 is 15 residues. The V and J ends lost 3 bases and 0 bases respectively, with 10 bases between them. Germline V gives CDR1 SGHRS, CDR2 YFSETQ. CDR3 nucleotides: TGCGCCAGCAGCTCCGACTCCACCTCTGGAAACACCATATATTTT. Encoded protein: CASSSDSTSGNTIYF.

The chain recombines TRBV5-1 with TRBJ2-1; the match to TRBD1 covers 7 bases. Trimming removed 0 bases from V and 0 bases from J; junction bases left unmatched: 0. The germline gives CDR1 SGHRS, CDR2 YFSETQ. CDR3 length: 15 residues. DNA for the CDR3: TGCGCCAGCAGCTTGGACAGGGGCTCCTACAATGAGCAGTTCTTC. It codes for CASSLDRGSYNEQFF. The full variable domain, in which reference TRBV5-1 and TRBJ2-1 provide the parts outside the CDR3, is KAGVTQTPRYLIKTRGQQVTLSCSPISGHRSVSWYQQTPGQGLQFLFEYFSETQRNKGNFPGRFSGRQFSNSRSEMNVSTLELGDSALYLCASSLDRGSYNEQFFGPGTRLTVL.

The V gene is TRBV7-2, the J gene TRBJ2-6; D remains ambiguous. Trimming removed 2 bases at V and 0 bases at J, with 8 bases between. This CDR3 contains 16 residues. The germline gives CDR1 SGHTA, CDR2 FQGNSA. DNA for the CDR3: TGTGCCAGCAGCTTACTCTGGCACTCTGGGGCCAACGTCCTGACTTTC. Residues: CASSLLWHSGANVLTF.

The gene calls are TRBV4-2 and TRBJ2-6, with D perhaps matching TRBD2 (6 bases). The CDR3 extends over 16 amino acids. The V gene lost 0 bases and the J gene lost 2 bases, with 8 bases spanning the gap. Germline CDR1 and CDR2: LGHNA and YNFKEQ. The CDR3 loop is CASSQEAGPGANVLTF. DNA for the CDR3: TGTGCCAGCAGCCAAGAGGCGGGGCCTGGGGCCAACGTCCTGACTTTC.

The chain uses TRBV6-1 and TRBJ1-1, with D perhaps TRBD1 (6 bases). Germline loops: CDR1 MNHNS, CDR2 SASEGT. V lost 1 base, J lost 4 bases, and 13 bases lay in between. This CDR3 has 15 amino acids. CDR3 residues: CASSEVGGPATEAFF. The CDR3 DNA follows: TGTGCCAGCAGTGAAGTCGGGGGGCCGGCCACTGAAGCTTTCTTT.

This rearrangement joins TRBV6-1 to TRBJ1-6, with D perhaps matching TRBD1 (5 bases). CDR3 length: 15 amino acids. Trimming took 10 bases from V and 3 from J, leaving 16 bases between them. Germline V gene data show CDR1 as MNHNS and CDR2 as SASEGT. The CDR3 DNA follows: TGTGCCACCCGGGTCGTGGGGCACTATAATTCACCCCTCCACTTT. Protein sequence: CATRVVGHYNSPLHF.

The V call is TRBV12-5, the J call TRBJ2-1, with 9 positions matching TRBD1. J gave up 9 bases and V 6 bases, and 6 bases lay outside the gene matches. CDR1 and CDR2 from the germline V gene are LGHNT and FRNRAP. The CDR3 has 13 residues. The CDR3 is CASGPGTGSEQFF. The CDR3, as DNA: TGTGCTAGTGGGCCCGGGACAGGGAGTGAGCAGTTCTTC.

The DNA of the CDR3 is TGTGCCATCAGTGCAAAACAGGCCGCCACTGAAGCTTTCTTT. It is translated as CAISAKQAATEAFF. The chain recombines TRBV10-3 with TRBJ1-1; weak D call: TRBD1 (5 bases). CDR1 and CDR2 (germline): ENHRY, SYGVKD. V was trimmed by 4 bases and J by 4 bases, leaving 13 bases between them. The length of the CDR3 is 14 residues.

V usage is TRBV7-8 and J usage is TRBJ1-1; D is unresolved. Germline V gives CDR1 SGHVS, CDR2 FQNEAQ. V shed 1 base and J shed 5 bases, with 11 bases lying between them. The CDR3 length is 14 residues. DNA of the CDR3: TGTGCCAGCAGCTTAGTCGCTCCAGGTACTGAAGCTTTCTTT. Its protein is CASSLVAPGTEAFF.

The chain couples TRBV9 to TRBJ2-5, with a possible D match to TRBD1 (6 bases). The J call could be wrong; TRBJ2-7 is a better fit for the DNA end. The CDR3 has 14 residues. Germline V gene sequence: CDR1 SGDLS, CDR2 YYNGEE. CDR3 DNA: TGTGCCAGCAGCGTAGGAACAGGGCTCCACGAGCAGTACTTC. As protein: CASSVGTGLHEQYF.

The genes are TRBV5-1 and TRBJ1-1; 7 nucleotides align to TRBD1. Per germline, CDR1 SGHRS and CDR2 YFSETQ. The CDR3 consists of 12 residues. V lost 0 bases and J lost 8; bases outside the gene matches: 1. This CDR3 is CASSLEGGEAFF. The CDR3 DNA sequence: TGCGCCAGCAGCTTGGAAGGGGGCGAAGCTTTCTTT. The variable domain in full, with the rest retrieved from reference TRBV5-1 and TRBJ1-1, is KAGVTQTPRYLIKTRGQQVTLSCSPISGHRSVSWYQQTPGQGLQFLFEYFSETQRNKGNFPGRFSGRQFSNSRSEMNVSTLELGDSALYLCASSLEGGEAFFGQGTRLTVV.

The chain joins TRBV7-6 to TRBJ2-1, with D unresolved. This CDR3 spans 13 amino acids. Trimming cost V 4 bases and J 4 bases, with 8 bases left between them. Germline V gives CDR1 SGHVS, CDR2 FNYEAQ. CDR3 nucleotides: TGTGCCAGCAGCTGGGCACTTTACAATGAGCAGTTCTTC. Amino acids: CASSWALYNEQFF.

The chain couples TRBV7-8 to TRBJ2-2; TRBD2 agrees at 7 bases. CDR1 SGHVS and CDR2 FQNEAQ come from the germline V gene. The CDR3 has 16 amino acids. V lost 1 base to trimming and J lost 2 bases; unmatched junction nucleotides: 4. CDR3 DNA: TGTGCCAGCAGCTTAGTGGGGGGGATAAACACCGGGGAGCTGTTTTTT. Residues: CASSLVGGINTGELFF.

This chain connects TRBV5-6 to TRBJ1-1, with TRBD1 matching over 8 bases. Germline CDR1 is SGHDT and CDR2 is YYEEEE. V lost 5 bases and J lost 1; bases outside the gene matches: 4. The CDR3 is 14 amino acids. CDR3 bases: TGTGCCAGCAGTAAGACAGGGGCGAACACTGAAGCTTTCTTT. Protein product: CASSKTGANTEAFF.

V usage is TRBV11-3 and J usage is TRBJ1-5, with TRBD1 identical over 7 bases. Germline values: CDR1 SGHNT, CDR2 YENEEA. The V segment lost 2 bases and the J segment 8 bases; nucleotides outside the gene matches: 12. This CDR3 has 16 residues. The CDR3 coding sequence is TGTGCCAGCAGCTTATTGAACAGGGGCTTATGGAAGCCCCAGCATTTT. Amino acid sequence: CASSLLNRGLWKPQHF.

This chain joins TRBV5-4 and TRBJ2-7; unclear D gene. The CDR3 consists of 11 residues. Trimming took off 3 bases at V and 6 bases at J, with 7 bases between the two ends. The V gene's germline CDR1 is SGHNT and CDR2 YYREEE (reference sequence). DNA for the CDR3: TGTGCCAGCAGCTCACTCGGCGAGCAGTACTTC. Its translation: CASSSLGEQYF. Full variable domain (missing parts from reference TRBV5-4 and TRBJ2-7): ETGVTQSPTHLIKTRGQQVTLRCSSQSGHNTVSWYQQALGQGPQFIFQYYREEENGRGNFPPRFSGLQFPNYSSELNVNALELDDSALYLCASSSLGEQYFGPGTRLTVT.

The chain employs TRBV27 and TRBJ1-4; D is uncertain. The CDR3 consists of 13 residues. In germline, CDR1 is MNHEY, CDR2 SMNVEV (reference sequence). Trimming left V 0 bases short and J 8 bases short, with 7 bases between. In DNA form, the CDR3 reads TGTGCCAGCAGTTTATCGTCGCAGGAAAAACTGTTTTTT. Its translation is CASSLSSQEKLFF. Using reference TRBV27 and TRBJ1-4 for the parts outside the CDR3, the full variable domain is EAQVTQNPRYLITVTGKKLTVTCSQNMNHEYMSWYRQDPGLGLRQIYYSMNVEVTDKGDVPEGYKVSRKEKRNFPLILESPSPNQTSLYFCASSLSSQEKLFFGSGTQLSVL.

The chain couples TRBV27 to TRBJ2-7, with 7 bases aligning to TRBD2. This CDR3 comprises 13 residues. Germline values: CDR1 MNHEY, CDR2 SMNVEV (reference sequence). The ends lost 6 bases at V and 2 bases at J; junction bases unmatched: 4. The CDR3 here is CASSRDYPYEQYF. CDR3 DNA: TGTGCCAGCAGCCGGGACTACCCCTACGAGCAGTACTTC.

This chain connects TRBV9 to TRBJ2-2; D may be TRBD1 (6 bases). Germline loops: CDR1 SGDLS, CDR2 YYNGEE. There are 15 residues in the CDR3. Trimming removed 0 bases at V and 7 bases at J, with 13 bases between. Here the CDR3 reads CASSVVGGVGGELFF. For the CDR3, the DNA is TGTGCCAGCAGCGTAGTAGGGGGAGTCGGCGGGGAGCTGTTTTTT. The full variable domain, in which reference TRBV9 and TRBJ2-2 provide the parts outside the CDR3, is DSGVTQTPKHLITATGQRVTLRCSPRSGDLSVYWYQQSLDQGLQFLIQYYNGEERAKGNILERFSAQQFPDLHSELNLSSLELGDSALYFCASSVVGGVGGELFFGEGSRLTVL.

This sequence joins TRBV10-3 and TRBJ2-7; tentative D call: TRBD1 (5 bases). V lost 3 bases and J lost 2, with 20 bases in between. CDR3 length: 17 residues. Germline CDR1 ENHRY, CDR2 SYGVKD. CDR3: CAISDPRQSETAYEQYF. The DNA for the CDR3 is TGTGCCATCAGTGACCCACGACAGTCCGAAACCGCCTACGAGCAGTACTTC.

J is TRBJ1-2 and V is TRBV30; unclear D gene. The ends were cut back, 2 bases at V and 5 bases at J, with 12 bases in the middle. Germline lookup yields CDR1 GTSNPN and CDR2 SVGIG (reference sequence). This CDR3 is built from 13 residues. The CDR3 loop reads CAWSPAGEYGYTF. The CDR3 DNA reads TGTGCCTGGAGTCCCGCAGGTGAATATGGCTACACCTTC.